The subject of this entry is one T cell receptor (beta chain). Authors' methods: Filtering differed for immunoSEQ, which gave only junction sequences without quality scores. TCRdb keeps only in-frame clones here, not all; method: immunoSEQ multiplex PCR. The V and J calls and clone size were taken over from that table, and D and trimming were inferred from the DNA. The sample carries 1.5 million to 2.5 million clones, about 94% recorded once. The naive CD8 subset, CD45RO-negative cells positively selected for CCR7, excluded terminally differentiated effector memory CD45RA+ cells. All donors qualified as healthy HIV-negative adults and had experienced no recent acute infections or vaccinations. This CDR3 region has 18 residues. J was trimmed by 1 base and V by 2 bases; bases with no gene match: 8. The germline CDR1 and CDR2 sequences are SGHRS and YFSETQ. The sample originates from a study of shared clonotypes between healthy human individuals.

The sample comprised naive CD8+ T cells sorted from blood. The source of this sequence is a man aged 18 to 29 in good health. V gene TRBV5-1 combines with J gene TRBJ2-2, with 10 bases matching TRBD2. CDR3 protein: CASSLAPLAGLNTGELFF. The DNA of the CDR3 is TGCGCCAGCAGCTTAGCGCCACTAGCGGGGCTGAACACCGGGGAGCTGTTTTTT. Full variable domain (remainder filled in from reference TRBV5-1 and TRBJ2-2): KAGVTQTPRYLIKTRGQQVTLSCSPISGHRSVSWYQQTPGQGLQFLFEYFSETQRNKGNFPGRFSGRQFSNSRSEMNVSTLELGDSALYLCASSLAPLAGLNTGELFFGEGSRLTVL.